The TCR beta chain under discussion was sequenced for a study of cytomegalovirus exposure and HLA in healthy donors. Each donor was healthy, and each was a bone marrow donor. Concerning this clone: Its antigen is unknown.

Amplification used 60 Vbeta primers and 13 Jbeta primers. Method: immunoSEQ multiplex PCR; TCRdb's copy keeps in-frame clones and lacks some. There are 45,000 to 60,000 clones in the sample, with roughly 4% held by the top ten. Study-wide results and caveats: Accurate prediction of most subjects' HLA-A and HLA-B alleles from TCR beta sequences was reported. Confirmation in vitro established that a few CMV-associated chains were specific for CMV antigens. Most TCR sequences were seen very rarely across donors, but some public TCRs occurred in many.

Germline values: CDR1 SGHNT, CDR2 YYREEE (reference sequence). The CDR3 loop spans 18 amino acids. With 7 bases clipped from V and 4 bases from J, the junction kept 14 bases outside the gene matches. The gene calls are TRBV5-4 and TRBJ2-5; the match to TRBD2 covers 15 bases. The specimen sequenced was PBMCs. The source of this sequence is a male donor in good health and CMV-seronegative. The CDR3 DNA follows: TGTGCCAGCGCCAAAGATACAGGACTAGCGGGGGGGGCAGAGACCCAGTACTTC. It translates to CASAKDTGLAGGAETQYF. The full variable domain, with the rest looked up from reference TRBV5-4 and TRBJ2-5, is ETGVTQSPTHLIKTRGQQVTLRCSSQSGHNTVSWYQQALGQGPQFIFQYYREEENGRGNFPPRFSGLQFPNYSSELNVNALELDDSALYLCASAKDTGLAGGAETQYFGPGTRLLVL.